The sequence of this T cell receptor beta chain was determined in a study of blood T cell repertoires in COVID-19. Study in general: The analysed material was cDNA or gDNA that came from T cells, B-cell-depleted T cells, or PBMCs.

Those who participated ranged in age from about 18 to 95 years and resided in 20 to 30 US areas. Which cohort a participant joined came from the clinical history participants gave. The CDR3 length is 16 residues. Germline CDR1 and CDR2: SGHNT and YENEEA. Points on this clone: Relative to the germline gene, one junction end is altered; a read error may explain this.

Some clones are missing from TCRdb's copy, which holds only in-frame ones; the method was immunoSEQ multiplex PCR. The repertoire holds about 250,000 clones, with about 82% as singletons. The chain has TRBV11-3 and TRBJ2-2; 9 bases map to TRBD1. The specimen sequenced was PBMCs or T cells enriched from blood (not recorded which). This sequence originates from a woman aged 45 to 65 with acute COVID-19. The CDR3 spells CASSFGDRAKTGELFF. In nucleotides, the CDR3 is TGTGCCAGCAGCTTCGGGGACAGGGCGAAGACCGGGGAGCTGTTTTTT.